This T cell receptor beta chain was retrieved from a study of neoadjuvant nivolumab and ipilimumab in lung cancer. The CDR3 totals 14 residues. Germline CDR1 SGHTA, CDR2 FQGNSA. Trimming took off 0 bases at V and 0 bases at J, with 5 bases between the two ends. General study findings and limits: Resected tumors had greater TCR richness and clonality than uninvolved lung. Only two of four nivolumab-treated tumors gained richness and clonality by surgery.

In the case of this clone: Its antigen is undetermined.

Clones were sequenced by immunoSEQ multiplex PCR, and TCRdb holds only the in-frame ones, with some missing. Here the sample spans about 18,000 clones, around 86% being singletons. V is TRBV7-2 and J is TRBJ1-1; no reliable D call. The TCR comes from an adult with non-small cell lung cancer. Sequencing used peripheral blood, obtained before neoadjuvant nivolumab, alone or with ipilimumab. The CDR3 DNA reads as TGTGCCAGCAGCTTAGCCAGGCTGAACACTGAAGCTTTCTTT. Protein sequence: CASSLARLNTEAFF.